The present T cell receptor beta chain was sequenced within a study of T cell responses to AZD1222 COVID-19 vaccine (dated by TCRdb to the early 2020s). About the study as a whole: AZD1222 recipients with second doses at about 4 weeks or about 12 weeks were pooled, because spike-specific TCR depth and breadth did not differ between schedules. A total of just over 230 trial participants underwent TCR sequencing, of whom nearly 210 received two doses of AZD1222 and roughly 25 received two doses of the MenACWY control vaccine. Trial participants were enrolled into age subgroups of 18-55, 56-69 and 70-plus years, which contained approximately 150, 30 and 60 TCR-sequenced participants, respectively. Broad study findings and their caveats: The whole spike protein was spanned by vaccine-associated CD4 TCRs, and dominant responses were seen in regions 160-218 and 743-854. The 56-69-year group was small, and its depth increase did not reach significance, likely because of low power. Because no day 14 peak-response samples were available, the repertoires could be characterized only after the peak T cell response. Participants were mostly white British, with more females than males. The authors suggested clonal diversity may have been underestimated. Epitopes outside the regions mutated in the B.1.351 and B.1.1.7 variants were reportedly recognized by nearly half of the unique spike-specific TCRs. After two AZD1222 doses, both the breadth and the depth of spike-specific TCRs were significantly higher than at day 0 and than in MenACWY recipients. Conclusions about previously exposed vaccinees were limited because only 5 or 6 AZD1222 recipients were SARS-CoV-2 seropositive at baseline.

Read against the paper, the sample's time point label means: baseline before first vaccination. Vaccinee samples came from UK trials COV001 and COV002, including a single-blind randomized controlled phase 2/3 trial of AZD1222 (ChAdOx1 nCoV-19) in healthy adults. For TCRbeta chain sequencing, PBMC samples from trial participants were taken at day 0 and at day 28 after the second dose. Turning to this clone: No cognate antigen has been identified for it. No much larger clonotype is one base removed from it; base qualities were not supplied.

The CDR3 regions of human TCRbeta chains were analyzed by immunosequencing. The original pipeline was this. TCRs in the repertoires were matched against a reference library of SARS-CoV-2-specific TCRs that had been generated with the MIRA antigen-specificity platform. Breadth was defined as the fraction of unique TCRs that were SARS-CoV-2-associated. Depth was defined as the fraction of total T cells that were SARS-CoV-2-associated. Using the MIRA data, every spike-specific TCR was mapped to the spike region that the TCR reacted to and assigned to either a CD4 or a CD8 class. Log10-transformed breadth and depth values were compared by one-way ANOVA with Sidak's multiple comparisons tests. What TCRdb holds here is the immuneACCESS table cut down to in-frame rearrangements. Part of the clones is not present; checked against another copy, under half of the missing clones reflect an unresolved V gene, and the others are unexplained. From that table come the V and J calls and clone size; the DNA was used to work out D and trimming. This sample gives 75,000 to 85,000 clones in total; about 88% of them show up just once. The top ten clonotypes cover 4.2% of the sample.

Sequenced here: peripheral blood, sampled on day 0 of AZD1222 vaccination. This sequence was found in an adult in good health.

This receptor has the CDR3 CASSLAGQVYEQYF. The nucleotide sequence reads TGTGCCAGCAGCTTAGCGGGACAGGTTTACGAGCAGTACTTC. This chain joins TRBV7-9 to TRBJ2-7; 8 bases in between match TRBD1. Taken from the germline V gene (reference sequence), the CDR1 and CDR2 loops are SEHNR and FQNEAQ. The CDR3, cysteine through phenylalanine, is 14 amino acids long. Solely the CDR3 DNA is kept, with 42 bases framed from the first base. Clipping removes 0 bases from V and 4 bases from J, with 2 as the unmatched junction base count.